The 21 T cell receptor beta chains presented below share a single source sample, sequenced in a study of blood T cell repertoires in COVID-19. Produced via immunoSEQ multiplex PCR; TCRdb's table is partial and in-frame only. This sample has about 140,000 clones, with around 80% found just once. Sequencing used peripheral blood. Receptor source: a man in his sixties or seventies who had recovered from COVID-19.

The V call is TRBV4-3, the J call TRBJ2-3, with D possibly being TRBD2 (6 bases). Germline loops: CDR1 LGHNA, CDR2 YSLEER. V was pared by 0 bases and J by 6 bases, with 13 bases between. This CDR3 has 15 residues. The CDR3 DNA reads TGCGCCAGCAGCCAAGATCGGGGGTTCGGCGATACGCAGTATTTT. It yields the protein CASSQDRGFGDTQYF.

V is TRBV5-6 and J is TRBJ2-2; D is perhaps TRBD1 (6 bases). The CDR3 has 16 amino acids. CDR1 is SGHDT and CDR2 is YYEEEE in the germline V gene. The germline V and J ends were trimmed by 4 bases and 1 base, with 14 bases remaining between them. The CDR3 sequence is CASSGTGHQNTGELFF. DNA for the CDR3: TGTGCCAGCAGCGGGACGGGACACCAGAACACCGGGGAGCTGTTTTTT.

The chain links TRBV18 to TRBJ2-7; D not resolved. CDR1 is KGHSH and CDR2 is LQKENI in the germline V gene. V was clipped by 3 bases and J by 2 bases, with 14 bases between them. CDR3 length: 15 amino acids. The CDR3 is CASSPPFDSAYEQYF. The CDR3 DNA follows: TGTGCCAGCTCACCGCCTTTTGACTCGGCCTACGAGCAGTACTTC.

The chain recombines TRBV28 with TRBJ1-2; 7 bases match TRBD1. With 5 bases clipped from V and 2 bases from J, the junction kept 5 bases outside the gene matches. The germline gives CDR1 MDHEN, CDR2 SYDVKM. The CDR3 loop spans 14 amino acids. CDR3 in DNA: TGTGCCAGCAGTGTACTGGGACAGAACTATGGCTACACCTTC. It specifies CASSVLGQNYGYTF.

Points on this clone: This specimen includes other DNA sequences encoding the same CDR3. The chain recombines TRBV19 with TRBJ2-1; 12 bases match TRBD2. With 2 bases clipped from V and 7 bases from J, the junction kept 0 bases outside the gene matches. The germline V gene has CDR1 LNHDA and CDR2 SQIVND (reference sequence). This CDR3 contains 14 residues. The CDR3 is CASSITSGRNEQFF. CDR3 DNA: TGTGCCAGTAGTATAACTAGCGGGAGGAATGAGCAGTTCTTC. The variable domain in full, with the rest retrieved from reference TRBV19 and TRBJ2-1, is DGGITQSPKYLFRKEGQNVTLSCEQNLNHDAMYWYRQDPGQGLRLIYYSQIVNDFQKGDIAEGYSVSREKKESFPLTVTSAQKNPTAFYLCASSITSGRNEQFFGPGTRLTVL.

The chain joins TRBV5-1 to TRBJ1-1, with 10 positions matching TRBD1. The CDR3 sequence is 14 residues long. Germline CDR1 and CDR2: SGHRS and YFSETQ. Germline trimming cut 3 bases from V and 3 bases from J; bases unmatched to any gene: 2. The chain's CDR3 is CASSSTGGYTEAFF. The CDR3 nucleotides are TGCGCCAGCAGCTCGACAGGGGGCTACACTGAAGCTTTCTTT.

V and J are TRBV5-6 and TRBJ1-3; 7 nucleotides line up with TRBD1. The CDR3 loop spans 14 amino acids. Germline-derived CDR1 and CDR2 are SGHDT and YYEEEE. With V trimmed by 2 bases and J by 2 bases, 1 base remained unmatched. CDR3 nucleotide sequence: TGTGCCAGCAGCTTTACAGGGGCTGGAAACACCATATATTTT. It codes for CASSFTGAGNTIYF.

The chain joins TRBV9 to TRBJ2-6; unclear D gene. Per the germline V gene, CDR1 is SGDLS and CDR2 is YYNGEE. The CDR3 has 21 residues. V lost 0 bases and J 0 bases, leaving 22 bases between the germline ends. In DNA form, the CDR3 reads TGTGCCAGCAGCGTAGGCGGCGTAGACGTAAGATTCGACTCTGGGGCCAACGTCCTGACTTTC. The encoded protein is CASSVGGVDVRFDSGANVLTF.

The CDR3 sequence: CASSMPGRGAYTGELFF. CDR3 coding DNA: TGTGCCAGTAGTATGCCCGGGAGGGGGGCTTATACCGGGGAGCTGTTTTTT. The chain joins TRBV19 to TRBJ2-2; 8 positions agree with TRBD2. J lost 5 bases, V lost 3 bases, and 11 bases had no gene match. The CDR3 runs to 17 residues. The germline CDR1 and CDR2 sequences are LNHDA and SQIVND (reference sequence). Using reference TRBV19 and TRBJ2-2 for the parts outside the CDR3, the full variable domain is DGGITQSPKYLFRKEGQNVTLSCEQNLNHDAMYWYRQDPGQGLRLIYYSQIVNDFQKGDIAEGYSVSREKKESFPLTVTSAQKNPTAFYLCASSMPGRGAYTGELFFGEGSRLTVL.

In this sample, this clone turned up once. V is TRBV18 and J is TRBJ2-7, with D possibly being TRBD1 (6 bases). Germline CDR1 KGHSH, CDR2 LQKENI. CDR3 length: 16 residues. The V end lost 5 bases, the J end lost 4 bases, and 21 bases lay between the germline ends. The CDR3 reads CASSGTGTITGYEQYF. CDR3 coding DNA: TGTGCCAGCTCAGGAACGGGAACAATAACAGGGTACGAGCAGTACTTC.

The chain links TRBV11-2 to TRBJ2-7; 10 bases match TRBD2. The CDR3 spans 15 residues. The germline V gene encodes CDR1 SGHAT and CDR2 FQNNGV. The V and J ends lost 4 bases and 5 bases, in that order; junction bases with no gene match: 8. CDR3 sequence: CASSWTSGKFDEQYF. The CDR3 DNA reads TGTGCCAGCAGCTGGACTAGCGGAAAGTTCGACGAGCAGTACTTC.

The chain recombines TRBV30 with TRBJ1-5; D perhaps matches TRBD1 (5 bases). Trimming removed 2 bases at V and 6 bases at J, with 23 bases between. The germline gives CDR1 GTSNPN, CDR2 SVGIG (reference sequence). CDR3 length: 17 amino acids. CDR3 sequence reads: CAWSRPAGRFFGQPQHF. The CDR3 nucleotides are TGTGCCTGGAGTAGGCCGGCAGGGCGGTTTTTTGGTCAGCCCCAGCATTTT.

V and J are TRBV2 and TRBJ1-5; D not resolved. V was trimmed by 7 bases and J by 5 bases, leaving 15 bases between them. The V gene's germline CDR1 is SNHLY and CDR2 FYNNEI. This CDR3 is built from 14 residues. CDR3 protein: CASTLEGFHQPQHF. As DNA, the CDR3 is TGTGCCAGCACTTTGGAGGGATTCCATCAGCCCCAGCATTTT. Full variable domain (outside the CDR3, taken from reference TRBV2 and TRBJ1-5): EPEVTQTPSHQVTQMGQEVILRCVPISNHLYFYWYRQILGQKVEFLVSFYNNEISEKSEIFDDQFSVERPDGSNFTLKIRSTKLEDSAMYFCASTLEGFHQPQHFGDGTRLSIL.

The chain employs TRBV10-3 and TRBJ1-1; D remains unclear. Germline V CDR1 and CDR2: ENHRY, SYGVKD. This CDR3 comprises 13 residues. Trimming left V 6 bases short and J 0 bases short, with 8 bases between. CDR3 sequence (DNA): TGTGCCATCAGGAACAACGTGAACACTGAAGCTTTCTTT. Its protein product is CAIRNNVNTEAFF.

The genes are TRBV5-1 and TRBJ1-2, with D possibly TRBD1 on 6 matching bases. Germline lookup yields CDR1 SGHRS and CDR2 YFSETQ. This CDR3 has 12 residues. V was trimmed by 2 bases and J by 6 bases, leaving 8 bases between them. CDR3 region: CASSLPGDGYTF. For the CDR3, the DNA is TGCGCCAGCAGCTTACCAGGGGATGGCTACACCTTC.

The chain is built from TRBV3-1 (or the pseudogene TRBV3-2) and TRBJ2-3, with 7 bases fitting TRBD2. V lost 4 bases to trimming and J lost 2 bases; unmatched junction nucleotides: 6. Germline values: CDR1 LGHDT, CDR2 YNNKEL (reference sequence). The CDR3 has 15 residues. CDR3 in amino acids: CASSRRQRDTDTQYF. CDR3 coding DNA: TGTGCCAGCAGCCGGCGCCAGCGGGACACAGATACGCAGTATTTT.

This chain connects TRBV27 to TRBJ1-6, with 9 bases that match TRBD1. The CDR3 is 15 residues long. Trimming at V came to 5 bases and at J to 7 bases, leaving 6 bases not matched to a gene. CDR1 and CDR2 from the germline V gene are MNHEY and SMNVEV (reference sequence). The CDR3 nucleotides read TGTGCCAGCAGTCCTCCCGGACAGGGGAATTCACCCCTCCACTTT. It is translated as CASSPPGQGNSPLHF.

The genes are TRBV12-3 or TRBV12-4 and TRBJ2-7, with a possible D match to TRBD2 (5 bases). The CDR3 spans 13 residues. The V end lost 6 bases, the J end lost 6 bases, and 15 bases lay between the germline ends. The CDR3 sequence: CASSLAGWAEQYF. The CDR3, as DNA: TGTGCCAGCAGCCTGGCGGGCTGGGCCGAGCAGTACTTC.

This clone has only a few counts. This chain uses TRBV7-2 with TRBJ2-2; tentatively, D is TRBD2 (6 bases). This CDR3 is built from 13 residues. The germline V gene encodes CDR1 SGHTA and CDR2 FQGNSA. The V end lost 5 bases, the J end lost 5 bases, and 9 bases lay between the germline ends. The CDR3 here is CASSPRGTGELFF. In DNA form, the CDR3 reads TGTGCCAGCAGCCCACGGGGGACCGGGGAGCTGTTTTTT.

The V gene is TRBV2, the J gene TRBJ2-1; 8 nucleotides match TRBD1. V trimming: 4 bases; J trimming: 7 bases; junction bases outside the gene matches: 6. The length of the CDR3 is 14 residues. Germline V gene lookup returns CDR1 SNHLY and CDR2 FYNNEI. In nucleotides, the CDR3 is TGTGCCAGCAGTGTGGACAGGGACCAAAATGAGCAGTTCTTC. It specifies CASSVDRDQNEQFF.

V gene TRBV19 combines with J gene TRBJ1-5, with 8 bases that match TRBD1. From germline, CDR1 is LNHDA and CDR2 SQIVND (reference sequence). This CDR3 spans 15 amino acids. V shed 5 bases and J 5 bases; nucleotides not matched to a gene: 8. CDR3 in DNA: TGTGCCAGTAGTCCTCAGGGGGCAGAATATCAGCCCCAGCATTTT. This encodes CASSPQGAEYQPQHF.